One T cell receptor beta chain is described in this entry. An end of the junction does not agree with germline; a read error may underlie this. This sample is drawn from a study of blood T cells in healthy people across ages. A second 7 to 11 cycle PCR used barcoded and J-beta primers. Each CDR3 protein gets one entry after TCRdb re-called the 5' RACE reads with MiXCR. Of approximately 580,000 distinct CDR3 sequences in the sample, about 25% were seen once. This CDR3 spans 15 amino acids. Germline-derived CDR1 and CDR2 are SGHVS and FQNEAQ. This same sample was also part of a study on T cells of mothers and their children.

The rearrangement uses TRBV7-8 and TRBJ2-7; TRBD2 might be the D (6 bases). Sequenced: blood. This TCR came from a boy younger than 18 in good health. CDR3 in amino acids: CAISLDSAGPYEQYF. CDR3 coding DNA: TGTGCCATCAGCTTAGACTCTGCGGGACCCTACGAGCAGTACTTC.